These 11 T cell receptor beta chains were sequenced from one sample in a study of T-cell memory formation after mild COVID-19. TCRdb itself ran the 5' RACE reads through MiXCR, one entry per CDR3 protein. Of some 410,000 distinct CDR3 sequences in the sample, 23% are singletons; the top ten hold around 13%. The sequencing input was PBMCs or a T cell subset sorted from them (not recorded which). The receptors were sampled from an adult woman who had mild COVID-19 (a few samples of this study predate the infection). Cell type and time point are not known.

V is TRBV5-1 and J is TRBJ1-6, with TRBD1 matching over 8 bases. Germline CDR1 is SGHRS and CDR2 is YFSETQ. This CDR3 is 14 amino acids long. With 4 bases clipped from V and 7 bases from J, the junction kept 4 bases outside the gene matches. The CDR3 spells CASSKGQANSPLHF. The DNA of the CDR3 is TGCGCCAGCAGCAAGGGACAGGCGAATTCACCCCTCCACTTT. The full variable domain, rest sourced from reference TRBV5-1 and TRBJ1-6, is KAGVTQTPRYLIKTRGQQVTLSCSPISGHRSVSWYQQTPGQGLQFLFEYFSETQRNKGNFPGRFSGRQFSNSRSEMNVSTLELGDSALYLCASSKGQANSPLHFGNGTRLTVT.

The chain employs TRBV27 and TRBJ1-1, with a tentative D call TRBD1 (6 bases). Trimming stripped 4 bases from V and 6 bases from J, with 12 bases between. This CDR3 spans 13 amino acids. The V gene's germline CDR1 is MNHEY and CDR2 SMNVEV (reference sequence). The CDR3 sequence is CASSSRRTAEAFF. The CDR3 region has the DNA TGTGCCAGCAGTTCCCGAAGGACAGCTGAAGCTTTCTTT.

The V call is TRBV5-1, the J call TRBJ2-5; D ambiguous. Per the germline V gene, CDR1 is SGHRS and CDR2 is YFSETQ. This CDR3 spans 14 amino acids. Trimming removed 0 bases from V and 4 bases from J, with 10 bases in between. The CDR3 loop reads CASSLDGLPETQYF. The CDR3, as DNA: TGCGCCAGCAGCTTGGACGGGTTACCAGAGACCCAGTACTTC.

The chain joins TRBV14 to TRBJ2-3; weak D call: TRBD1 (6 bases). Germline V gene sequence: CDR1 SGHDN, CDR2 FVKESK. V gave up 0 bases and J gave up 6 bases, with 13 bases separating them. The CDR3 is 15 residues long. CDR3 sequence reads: CASSQERAGVDTQYF. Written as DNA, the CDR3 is TGTGCCAGCAGCCAAGAGAGGGCAGGGGTGGATACGCAGTATTTT.

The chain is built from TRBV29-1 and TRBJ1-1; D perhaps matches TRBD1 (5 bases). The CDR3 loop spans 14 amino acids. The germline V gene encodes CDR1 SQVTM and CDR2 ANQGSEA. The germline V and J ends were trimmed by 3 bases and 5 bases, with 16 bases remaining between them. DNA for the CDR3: TGCAGCGTTGACGCAGGGCCCTTTGGGACTGAAGCTTTCTTT. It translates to CSVDAGPFGTEAFF.

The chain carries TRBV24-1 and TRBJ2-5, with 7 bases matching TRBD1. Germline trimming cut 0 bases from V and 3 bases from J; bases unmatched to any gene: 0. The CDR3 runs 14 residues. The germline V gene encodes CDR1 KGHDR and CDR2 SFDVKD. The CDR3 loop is CATSDLQGEETQYF. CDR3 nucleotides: TGTGCCACCAGTGATTTGCAGGGGGAAGAGACCCAGTACTTC.

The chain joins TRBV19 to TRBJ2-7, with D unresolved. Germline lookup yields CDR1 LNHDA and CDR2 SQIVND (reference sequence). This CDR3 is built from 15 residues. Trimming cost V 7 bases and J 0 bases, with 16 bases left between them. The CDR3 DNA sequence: TGTGCCAGTACCCCTGGGTGGGGTAGCTCCTACGAGCAGTACTTC. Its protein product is CASTPGWGSSYEQYF.

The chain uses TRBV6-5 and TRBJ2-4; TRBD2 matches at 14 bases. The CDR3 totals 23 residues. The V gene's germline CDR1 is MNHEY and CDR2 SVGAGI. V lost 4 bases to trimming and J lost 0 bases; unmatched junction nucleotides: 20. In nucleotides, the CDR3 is TGTGCCAGCAGTTCCCAGATACCCTCGGGACTAGCGGGAGAAGAGATAGCCAAAAACATTCAGTACTTC. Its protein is CASSSQIPSGLAGEEIAKNIQYF.

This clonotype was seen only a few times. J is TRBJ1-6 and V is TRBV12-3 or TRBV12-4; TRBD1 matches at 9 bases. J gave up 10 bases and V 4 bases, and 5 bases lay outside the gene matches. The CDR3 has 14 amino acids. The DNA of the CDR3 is TGTGCCAGCAGTTCGGGACAGGGACTCTCACCCCTCCACTTT. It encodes CASSSGQGLSPLHF.

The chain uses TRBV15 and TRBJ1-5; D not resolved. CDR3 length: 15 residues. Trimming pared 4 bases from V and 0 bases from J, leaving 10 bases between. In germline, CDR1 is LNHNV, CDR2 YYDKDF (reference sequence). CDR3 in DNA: TGTGCCACCAGCAAACAGACCTATAGCAATCAGCCCCAGCATTTT. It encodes CATSKQTYSNQPQHF. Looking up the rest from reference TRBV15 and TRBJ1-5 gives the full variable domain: DAMVIQNPRYQVTQFGKPVTLSCSQTLNHNVMYWYQQKSSQAPKLLFHYYDKDFNNEADTPDNFQSRRPNTSFCFLDIRSPGLGDTAMYLCATSKQTYSNQPQHFGDGTRLSIL.

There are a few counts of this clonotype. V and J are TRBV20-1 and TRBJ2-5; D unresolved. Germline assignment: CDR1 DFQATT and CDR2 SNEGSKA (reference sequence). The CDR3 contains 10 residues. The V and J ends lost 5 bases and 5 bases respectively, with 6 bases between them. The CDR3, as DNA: TGCAGTGCTCATAGGGAGACCCAGTACTTC. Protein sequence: CSAHRETQYF.